These 27 T cell receptor beta chains were all obtained from the same sample, sequenced in a study of breast tumors, draining lymph nodes, adjacent tissues. Samples came from axillary lymph nodes draining the breast cancer. TCRdb fed the multiplex PCR reads into MiXCR, producing one record per CDR3 protein. The sample includes under 350,000 distinct CDR3 sequences, under 35% of them seen just once. The sample comprised axillary lymph node tissue. These receptors all come from a female donor with breast cancer. Some clones in this sample may be carry-over from other donors' samples.

Worth noting for this clonotype: A read error may account for a junction end that differs from germline. V gene TRBV9 combines with J gene TRBJ2-7, with TRBD2 matching over 7 bases. This CDR3 has 14 residues. Germline V lookup: CDR1 SGDLS, CDR2 YYNGEE. The CDR3 region has the DNA TGTGCGAGCAGCGTAGGGTTCGGGGGGTACGAGCAGTCCTTC. Translation: CASSVGFGGYEQSF. The full variable domain, in which reference TRBV9 and TRBJ2-7 provide the parts outside the CDR3, is DSGVTQTPKHLITATGQRVTLRCSPRSGDLSVYWYQQSLDQGLQFLIQYYNGEERAKGNILERFSAQQFPDLHSELNLSSLELGDSALYFCASSVGFGGYEQSFGPGTRLTVT.

In its sample, this clonotype was seen many times. Germline is not matched at one junction end, which may reflect a read error. The chain joins TRBV7-7 to TRBJ2-5; 7 bases fit TRBD2. There are 14 residues in the CDR3. Germline V CDR1 and CDR2: SSHAT, FNYEAQ (reference sequence). The CDR3 DNA follows: TGTGCTAGCAGCATCGGGACTACCCTAGAGACCCAGTACTTC. Translated: CASSIGTTLETQYF.

This clonotype has more than one count but fewer than ten. This may come from a read error, since a much larger clone is one base off. V gene TRBV7-2 combines with J gene TRBJ2-1; TRBD2 agrees at 14 bases. The CDR3 is 15 amino acids. In germline, CDR1 is SGHTA, CDR2 FQGNSA. This CDR3 reads CASSSGLAGAWEQLF. As DNA, the CDR3 is TGTGCCAGCAGCTCGGGACTAGCGGGAGCGTGGGAGCAGCTCTTC.

There are many counts of this clonotype. The V gene is TRBV20-1, the J gene TRBJ1-2, with D possibly TRBD1 on 5 matching bases. V was pared by 3 bases and J by 4 bases, with 18 bases between. The germline gives CDR1 DFQATT, CDR2 SNEGSKA (reference sequence). This CDR3 region has 15 residues. The CDR3 DNA follows: TGCAGTGCTAGCGGCGGGACGGCACCTGGCTATGGCTACACCTTC. Protein: CSASGGTAPGYGYTF.

The CDR3 protein is CASSPVTGGASYEQYF. In DNA, the CDR3 is TGTGCCAGCTCACCCGTCACAGGGGGCGCCTCCTACGAGCAGTACTTC. The rearrangement links TRBV18 to TRBJ2-7; 9 bases agree with TRBD1. Germline V CDR1 and CDR2: KGHSH, LQKENI. With V trimmed by 3 bases and J by 0 bases, 6 bases remained unmatched. CDR3 length: 16 amino acids.

This clonotype came up a few times. A much larger clone lies one base from this, so it may be a read error. The CDR3 does not close with the conserved phenylalanine or tryptophan, likely indicating a read error. The V gene is TRBV19, the J gene TRBJ2-5, with TRBD2 matching over 13 bases. Trimming took 5 bases from V and 5 from J; bases not matched to a gene: 8. Looked up from germline, CDR1 is LNHDA and CDR2 is SQIVND (reference sequence). The CDR3 runs to 16 residues. The DNA of the CDR3 is TGTGCCAGTAGTTTAACTAGCGGGAGGGGGCGGGAGACCCAGTACTCC. This encodes CASSLTSGRGRETQYS.

This clonotype appeared many times. V gene TRBV2 combines with J gene TRBJ1-2; unclear D gene. The germline V and J ends were trimmed by 4 bases and 7 bases, with 13 bases remaining between them. This CDR3 is 13 amino acids long. Germline CDR1 SNHLY, CDR2 FYNNEI. The CDR3 DNA sequence: TGTGCCAGCAGTGTGAAGGGAGCCCTTGGCTACACCTTC. It yields the protein CASSVKGALGYTF.

This clonotype has a single count. CDR3 amino acids: CATSAGANVLTF. DNA for the CDR3: TGTGCCACCAGTGCGGGGGCCAACGTCCTGACTTTC. The V and J genes are TRBV24-1 and TRBJ2-6; no clear D. Germline CDR1 and CDR2: KGHDR and SFDVKD. CDR3 length equals 12 residues. V lost 5 bases and J lost 4, with 2 bases in between.

As to this clonotype: A read error is possible here, since a much larger clone lies one base away. V gene TRBV4-3 combines with J gene TRBJ2-7; D not certain. CDR3 size: 14 residues. Germline-derived CDR1 and CDR2 are LGHNA and YSLEER. Trimming removed 4 bases from V and 2 bases from J, with 12 bases in between. In DNA form, the CDR3 reads TGCGCCAGCAGCCGCTCGGGCATAGCCTACGAGCAGTACTTC. It encodes CASSRSGIAYEQYF.

This chain connects TRBV6-6 to TRBJ2-7; TRBD1 matches 7 bases. This CDR3 comprises 14 residues. The J segment lost 2 bases and the V segment lost 5 bases, leaving 6 bases of the junction unmatched. CDR1 and CDR2 (germline): MNHNY, SVGAGI (reference sequence). CDR3 sequence (DNA): TGTGCCAGCAGTCACCCGGGACAGACCTACGAGCAGTACTTC. It yields the protein CASSHPGQTYEQYF.

This clonotype occurred many times. V usage is TRBV12-3 or TRBV12-4 and J usage is TRBJ2-2, with D unresolved. The CDR3 is 16 amino acids. Trimming removed 2 bases at V and 7 bases at J, with 17 bases between. The CDR3 loop is CASSLSKPGLGGELFF. The CDR3 DNA reads TGTGCCAGCAGTTTAAGCAAGCCCGGTTTGGGCGGGGAGCTGTTTTTT.

This clonotype was detected many times. This chain uses TRBV9 with TRBJ2-3, with a possible D match to TRBD2 (5 bases). The ends were cut back, 6 bases at V and 2 bases at J, with 10 bases in the middle. The V gene's germline CDR1 is SGDLS and CDR2 YYNGEE. The length of the CDR3 is 13 residues. DNA of the CDR3: TGTGCCAGCAAAGAGGGAAACACAGATACGCAGTATTTT. Translated: CASKEGNTDTQYF.

On this clonotype: This may come from a read error, since a much larger clone is one base off. V and J are TRBV30 and TRBJ2-7; TRBD2 matches at 8 bases. CDR1 and CDR2 from the germline V gene are GTSNPN and SVGIG (reference sequence). The CDR3 covers 14 residues. After removal of 2 bases from V and 9 bases from J, the junction contained 12 bases not matched to a gene. CDR3 DNA sequence: TGTGCCTGGAGTACGACTAGCGAGAGTGTTCGGCAGTACTTC. Protein sequence: CAWSTTSESVRQYF.

The chain uses TRBV4-1 and TRBJ1-3; weak D call: TRBD1 (6 bases). This CDR3 has 16 residues. Germline V lookup: CDR1 MGHRA, CDR2 YSYEKL. Trimming removed 5 bases at V and 2 bases at J, with 16 bases between. As DNA, the CDR3 is TGCGCCAGCAGCGCCCTCCCGGGGGCTCCTGGAAACACCATATATTTT. Encoded protein: CASSALPGAPGNTIYF.

The chain couples TRBV18 to TRBJ1-3; a possible D gene is TRBD1 (6 bases). The length of the CDR3 is 16 residues. In germline, CDR1 is KGHSH, CDR2 LQKENI. Trimming took 4 bases from V and 2 from J, leaving 15 bases between them. The CDR3, as DNA: TGTGCCAGCTCACTCTCCCAGGGGTACGCTGGAAACACCATATATTTT. Encoded protein: CASSLSQGYAGNTIYF.

The chain has TRBV24-1 and TRBJ1-5, with D possibly TRBD1 on 5 matching bases. This CDR3 has 14 amino acids. Deletions cut 0 bases from V and 11 bases from J, with 13 bases between. Germline CDR1 and CDR2: KGHDR and SFDVKD. CDR3 DNA: TGTGCCACCAGTGATTTGGGCGGGGCCATGACCCAGCATTTT. This translates into CATSDLGGAMTQHF.

This clonotype appeared many times. V is TRBV29-1 and J is TRBJ2-5; the D gene is possibly TRBD1 (6 bases). CDR3 length: 16 amino acids. V lost 4 bases and J 0 bases, leaving 18 bases between the germline ends. The germline CDR1 and CDR2 sequences are SQVTM and ANQGSEA. CDR3 bases: TGCAGCGTTGCAGGGGTCCTAAAGAAGTACCAAGAGACCCAGTACTTC. It translates to CSVAGVLKKYQETQYF.

This clonotype has a count of ten or more. J is TRBJ2-1 and V is TRBV5-8; D may be TRBD1 or TRBD2 (5 bases each). Per germline, CDR1 SGHTS and CDR2 YDEGEE. V lost 4 bases to trimming and J lost 10 bases, with 9 bases between them. This CDR3 is 11 amino acids long. CDR3 nucleotide sequence: TGTGCCAGCAGCCAGGGACGAGAGCAGTTCTTC. It codes for CASSQGREQFF.

About this clonotype: Since a much larger clone is just one base distant, this may be a read error. This chain links TRBV9 with TRBJ2-1; 11 bases align to TRBD2. This CDR3 is 13 amino acids long. Trimming took 7 bases from V and 9 from J; bases not matched to a gene: 6. CDR1 is SGDLS, CDR2 YYNGEE, per germline. CDR3 amino acids: CASELAGGGEQFF. CDR3 bases: TGTGCCAGCGAGCTAGCGGGAGGAGGTGAGCAGTTCTTC.

The sample holds a few counts of this clonotype. The genes are TRBV27 and TRBJ1-1; D gene uncertain. The CDR3 contains 13 residues. The germline gives CDR1 MNHEY, CDR2 SMNVEV (reference sequence). V was trimmed by 6 bases and J by 1 base, leaving 9 bases between them. The CDR3 region has the DNA TGTGCCAGCAGCAAACTGGGGAACACTGAAGCTTTCTTT. It yields the protein CASSKLGNTEAFF.

Notes on this clonotype: A much larger clonotype is one base distant, so this may be a read error. This sequence joins TRBV11-2 and TRBJ2-1; no reliable D call. The CDR3 runs to 11 residues. Germline V gene lookup returns CDR1 SGHAT and CDR2 FQNNGV. CDR3: CASSLSNEQLF. The CDR3 DNA sequence: TGTGCCAGCAGCCTTAGCAATGAGCAGCTCTTC.

This clonotype showed up many times. The J gene is TRBJ1-4, the V gene TRBV6-1, with 7 bases lining up with TRBD1. This CDR3 has 14 amino acids. V shed 6 bases and J 2 bases; nucleotides not matched to a gene: 3. Per the germline V gene, CDR1 is MNHNS and CDR2 is SASEGT. CDR3 sequence: CASSPGQTNEKLFF. In DNA, the CDR3 is TGTGCCAGCAGCCCGGGACAGACTAATGAAAAACTGTTTTTT.

The chain couples TRBV6-1 to TRBJ1-1; D might be TRBD1 (6 bases). Germline V gene data show CDR1 as MNHNS and CDR2 as SASEGT. Trimming removed 8 bases at V and 5 bases at J, with 15 bases between. The CDR3 covers 13 residues. The CDR3, as DNA: TGTGCCAGCGGACACAGGGAGTTTACTGAAGCTTTCTTT. Translated: CASGHREFTEAFF.

This clonotype has more than one count but fewer than ten. The chain couples TRBV2 to TRBJ1-2, with D unresolved. Trimming took 1 base from V and 8 from J, leaving 5 bases between them. Germline V gene data show CDR1 as SNHLY and CDR2 as FYNNEI. The CDR3 has 11 amino acids. The CDR3, as DNA: TGTGCCAGCAGTGAAGTGGGGGGCTACACCTTC. Protein: CASSEVGGYTF.

This clonotype appeared a few times. The chain couples TRBV11-3 to TRBJ2-7; D might be TRBD1 or TRBD2, each matching 5 bases. Trimming took 7 bases from V and 2 from J, leaving 18 bases between them. The CDR3 runs to 15 residues. The germline CDR1 and CDR2 sequences are SGHNT and YENEEA. Here the CDR3 reads CASTYLSGGAYEQYF. CDR3 in DNA: TGTGCCAGCACATATCTGAGTGGGGGTGCCTACGAGCAGTACTTC. Full variable domain (remainder filled in from reference TRBV11-3 and TRBJ2-7): EAGVVQSPRYKIIEKKQPVAFWCNPISGHNTLYWYLQNLGQGPELLIRYENEEAVDDSQLPKDRFSAERLKGVDSTLKIQPAELGDSAVYLCASTYLSGGAYEQYFGPGTRLTVT.

The table lists this clonotype with a few counts. The gene calls are TRBV5-1 and TRBJ1-1; D gene unclear. Deletions cut 1 base from V and 1 base from J, with 5 bases between. The CDR3 has 13 amino acids. The V gene's germline CDR1 is SGHRS and CDR2 YFSETQ. The chain's CDR3 is CASSLPPNTEAFF. CDR3 DNA: TGCGCCAGCAGCTTGCCCCCGAACACTGAAGCTTTCTTT.

This clonotype showed up many times. The rearrangement links TRBV4-3 to TRBJ1-2, with TRBD1 identical over 7 bases. Trimming took 1 base from V and 4 from J; bases not matched to a gene: 9. This CDR3 comprises 16 residues. Germline assignment: CDR1 LGHNA and CDR2 YSLEER. The CDR3 reads CASSQAWDRLFYGYTF. The CDR3 DNA follows: TGCGCCAGCAGCCAAGCCTGGGACAGACTATTCTATGGCTACACCTTC.